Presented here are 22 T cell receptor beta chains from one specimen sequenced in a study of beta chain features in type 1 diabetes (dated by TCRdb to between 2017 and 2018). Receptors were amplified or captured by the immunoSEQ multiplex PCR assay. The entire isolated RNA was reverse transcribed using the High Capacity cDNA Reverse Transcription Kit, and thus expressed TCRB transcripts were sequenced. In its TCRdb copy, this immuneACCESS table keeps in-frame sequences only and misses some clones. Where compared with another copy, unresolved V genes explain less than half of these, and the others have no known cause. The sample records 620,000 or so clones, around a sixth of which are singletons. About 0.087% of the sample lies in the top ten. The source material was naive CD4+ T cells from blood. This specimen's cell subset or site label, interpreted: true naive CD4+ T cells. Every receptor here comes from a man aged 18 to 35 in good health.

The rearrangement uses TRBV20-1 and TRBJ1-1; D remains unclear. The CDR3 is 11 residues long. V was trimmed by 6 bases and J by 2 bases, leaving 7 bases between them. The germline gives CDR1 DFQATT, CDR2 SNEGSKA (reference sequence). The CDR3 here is CSAIKNTEAFF. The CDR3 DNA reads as TGCAGTGCCATAAAAAACACTGAAGCTTTCTTT.

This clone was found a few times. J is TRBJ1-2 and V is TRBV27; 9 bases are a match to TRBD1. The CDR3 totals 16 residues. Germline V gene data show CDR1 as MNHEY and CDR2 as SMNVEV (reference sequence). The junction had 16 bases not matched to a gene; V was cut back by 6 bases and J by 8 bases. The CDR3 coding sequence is TGTGCCAGCAGCCACGACCCCTGGGACAGGGCGGGCGGCTACACCTTC. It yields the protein CASSHDPWDRAGGYTF.

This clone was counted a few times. CDR3 residues: CASSHKNGNTIYF. The CDR3 bases are TGTGCCAGCAGCCATAAAAACGGAAACACCATATATTTT. The chain joins TRBV11-2 to TRBJ1-3; D gene ambiguous. Germline-derived CDR1 and CDR2 are SGHAT and FQNNGV. V was shortened by 5 bases and J by 4 bases, with 9 bases between the two germline ends. The CDR3 extends over 13 amino acids. Combining the CDR3 with reference TRBV11-2 and TRBJ1-3 gives the whole variable domain EAGVAQSPRYKIIEKRQSVAFWCNPISGHATLYWYQQILGQGPKLLIQFQNNGVVDDSQLPKDRFSAERLKGVDSTLKIQPAKLEDSAVYLCASSHKNGNTIYFGEGSWLTVV.

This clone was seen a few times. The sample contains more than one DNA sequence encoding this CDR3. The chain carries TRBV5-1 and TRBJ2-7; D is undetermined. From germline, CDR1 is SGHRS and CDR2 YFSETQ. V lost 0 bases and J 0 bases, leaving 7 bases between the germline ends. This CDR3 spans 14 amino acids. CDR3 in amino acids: CASSLEGSSYEQYF. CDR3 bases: TGCGCCAGCAGCTTGGAGGGCTCCTCCTACGAGCAGTACTTC.

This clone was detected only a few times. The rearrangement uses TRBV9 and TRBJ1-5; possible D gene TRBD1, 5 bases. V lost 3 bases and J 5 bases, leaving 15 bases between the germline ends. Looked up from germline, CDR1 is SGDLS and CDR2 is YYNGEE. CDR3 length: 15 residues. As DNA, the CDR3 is TGTGCCAGCAGCGCAGCAACAGGTGCCCATCAGCCCCAGCATTTT. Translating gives CASSAATGAHQPQHF.

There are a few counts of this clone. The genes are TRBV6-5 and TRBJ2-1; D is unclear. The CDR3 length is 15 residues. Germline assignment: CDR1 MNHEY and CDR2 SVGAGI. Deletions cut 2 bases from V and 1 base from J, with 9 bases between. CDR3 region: CASSYKGASYNEQFF. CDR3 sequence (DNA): TGTGCCAGCAGTTACAAGGGCGCATCCTACAATGAGCAGTTCTTC.

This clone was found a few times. CDR3 sequence: CASSVQAAGELFF. The CDR3 bases are TGTGCCAGCAGCGTACAGGCGGCCGGGGAGCTGTTTTTT. The chain carries TRBV7-3 and TRBJ2-2; D is perhaps TRBD1 (5 bases). Trimming pared 5 bases from V and 6 bases from J, leaving 10 bases between. Germline-derived CDR1 and CDR2 are SGHTA and FQGTGA. The CDR3 is 13 amino acids.

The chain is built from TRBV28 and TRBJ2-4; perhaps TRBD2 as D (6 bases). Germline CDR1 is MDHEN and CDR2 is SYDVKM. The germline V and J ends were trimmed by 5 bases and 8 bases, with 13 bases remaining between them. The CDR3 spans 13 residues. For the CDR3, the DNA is TGTGCCAGCAGTCCCGGGCCGGGGGACATTCAGTACTTC. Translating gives CASSPGPGDIQYF.

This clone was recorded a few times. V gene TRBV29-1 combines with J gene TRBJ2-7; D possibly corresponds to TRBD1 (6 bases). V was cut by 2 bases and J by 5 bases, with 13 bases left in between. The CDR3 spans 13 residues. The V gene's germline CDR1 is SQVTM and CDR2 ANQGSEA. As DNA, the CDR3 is TGCAGCGTTGAAAGGAACCCAGGGGACGAGCAGTACTTC. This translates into CSVERNPGDEQYF.

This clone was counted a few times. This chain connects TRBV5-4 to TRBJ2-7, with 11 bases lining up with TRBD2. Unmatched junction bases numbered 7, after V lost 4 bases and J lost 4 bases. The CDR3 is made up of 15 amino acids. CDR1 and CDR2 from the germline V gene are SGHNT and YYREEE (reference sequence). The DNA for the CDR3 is TGTGCCAGCAGCCCCAATAGCGGGAGGGGGTACGAGCAGTACTTC. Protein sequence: CASSPNSGRGYEQYF.

CDR3 bases: TGTGCCAGCAGCAAAGTTCGCAGTACCTACGAGCAGTACTTC. Translating gives CASSKVRSTYEQYF. The chain has TRBV21-1 and TRBJ2-7; the D call TRBD1 from the table was never checked on the DNA. TRBV21-1 is an annotated pseudogene. This CDR3 has 14 amino acids.

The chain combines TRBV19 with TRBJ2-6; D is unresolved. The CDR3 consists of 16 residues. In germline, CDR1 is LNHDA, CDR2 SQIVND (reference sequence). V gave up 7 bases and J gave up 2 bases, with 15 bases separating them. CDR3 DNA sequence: TGTGCCAGTACCATCATTTCGGGTGCTGGGGCCAACGTCCTGACTTTC. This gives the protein CASTIISGAGANVLTF.

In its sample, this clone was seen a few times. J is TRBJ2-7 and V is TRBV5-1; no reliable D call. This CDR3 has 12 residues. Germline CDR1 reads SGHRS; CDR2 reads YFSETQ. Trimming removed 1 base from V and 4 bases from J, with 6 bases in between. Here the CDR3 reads CASSLKGYEQYF. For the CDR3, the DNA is TGCGCCAGCAGCTTGAAGGGTTACGAGCAGTACTTC.

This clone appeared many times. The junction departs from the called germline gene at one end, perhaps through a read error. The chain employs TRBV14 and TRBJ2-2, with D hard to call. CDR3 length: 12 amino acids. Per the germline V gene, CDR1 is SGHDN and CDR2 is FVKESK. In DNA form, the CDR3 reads TGTGCCAGCAACCAAAACACCGGGGAGCTGTTTTTT. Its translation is CASNQNTGELFF.

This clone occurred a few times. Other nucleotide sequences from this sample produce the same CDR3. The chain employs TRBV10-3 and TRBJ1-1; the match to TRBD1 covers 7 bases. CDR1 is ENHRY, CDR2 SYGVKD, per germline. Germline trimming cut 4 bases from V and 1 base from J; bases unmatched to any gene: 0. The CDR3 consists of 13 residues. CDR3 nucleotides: TGTGCCATCAGTGGACAGGGGAACACTGAAGCTTTCTTT. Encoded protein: CAISGQGNTEAFF.

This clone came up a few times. The CDR3: CASTRGGKNQPQHF. The CDR3 region has the DNA TGTGCCAGTACCCGGGGCGGGAAAAATCAGCCCCAGCATTTT. This rearrangement joins TRBV19 to TRBJ1-5, with D tentatively TRBD1 (5 bases). CDR3 size: 14 residues. Trimming took off 7 bases at V and 4 bases at J, with 14 bases between the two ends. Germline assignment: CDR1 LNHDA and CDR2 SQIVND (reference sequence). Full variable domain (rest looked up from reference TRBV19 and TRBJ1-5): DGGITQSPKYLFRKEGQNVTLSCEQNLNHDAMYWYRQDPGQGLRLIYYSQIVNDFQKGDIAEGYSVSREKKESFPLTVTSAQKNPTAFYLCASTRGGKNQPQHFGDGTRLSIL.

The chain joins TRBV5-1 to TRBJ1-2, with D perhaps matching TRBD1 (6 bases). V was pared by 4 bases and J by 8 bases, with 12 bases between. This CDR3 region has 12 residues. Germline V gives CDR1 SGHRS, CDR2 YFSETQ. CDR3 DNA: TGCGCCAGCAGCGAACAGGGTGGCGGCTACACCTTC. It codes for CASSEQGGGYTF.

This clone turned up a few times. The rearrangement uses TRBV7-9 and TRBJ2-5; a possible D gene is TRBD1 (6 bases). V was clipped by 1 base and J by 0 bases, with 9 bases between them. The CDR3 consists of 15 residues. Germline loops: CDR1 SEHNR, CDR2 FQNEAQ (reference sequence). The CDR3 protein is CASSLVTGHQETQYF. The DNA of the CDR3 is TGTGCCAGCAGCTTAGTCACAGGGCACCAAGAGACCCAGTACTTC.

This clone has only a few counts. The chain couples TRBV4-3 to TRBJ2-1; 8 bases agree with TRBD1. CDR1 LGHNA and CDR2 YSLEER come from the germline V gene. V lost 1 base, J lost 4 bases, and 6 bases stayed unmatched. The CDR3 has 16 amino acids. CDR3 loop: CASSQAGQGSYNEQFF. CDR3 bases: TGCGCCAGCAGCCAAGCAGGACAGGGAAGTTACAATGAGCAGTTCTTC.

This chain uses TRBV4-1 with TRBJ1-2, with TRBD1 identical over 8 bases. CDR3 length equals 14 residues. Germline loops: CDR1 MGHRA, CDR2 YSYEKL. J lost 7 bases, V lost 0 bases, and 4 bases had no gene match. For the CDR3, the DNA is TGCGCCAGCAGCCAAGAAGACAGGGGACGTGGCTACACCTTC. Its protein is CASSQEDRGRGYTF.

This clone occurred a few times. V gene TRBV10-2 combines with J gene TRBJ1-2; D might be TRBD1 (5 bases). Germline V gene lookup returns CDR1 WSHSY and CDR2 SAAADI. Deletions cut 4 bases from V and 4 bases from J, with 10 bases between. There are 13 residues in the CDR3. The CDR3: CASSGGTGYGYTF. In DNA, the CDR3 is TGCGCCAGCAGTGGAGGGACTGGCTATGGCTACACCTTC.

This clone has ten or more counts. CDR3 loop: CASSLWDRASYEQFF. DNA for the CDR3: TGTGCCAGCAGCCTCTGGGACAGGGCGTCCTATGAGCAGTTCTTC. The chain recombines TRBV14 with TRBJ2-1, with TRBD1 identical over 9 bases. V gave up 4 bases and J gave up 8 bases; unmatched junction bases: 9. The CDR3 runs 15 residues. Germline V gene sequence: CDR1 SGHDN, CDR2 FVKESK. Drawing the rest from reference TRBV14 and TRBJ2-1, the complete variable domain is EAGVTQFPSHSVIEKGQTVTLRCDPISGHDNLYWYRRVMGKEIKFLLHFVKESKQDESGMPNNRFLAERTGGTYSTLKVQPAELEDSGVYFCASSLWDRASYEQFFGPGTRLTVL.